This T cell receptor (beta chain) derives from a study of radiotherapy plus CTLA-4 blockade in lung cancer. Patients had chemo-refractory metastatic non-small-cell lung cancer and received focal radiation plus CTLA-4 blockade that used ipilimumab. The assay was immunoSEQ multiplex PCR, and TCRdb's table has in-frame clones only and misses some. The sample records 39,000 or so clones, over 65% being singletons. Study observations and caveats: The study found tumor-derived TCR clones expanded in blood after radiotherapy plus ipilimumab. Response was reportedly best predicted by early blood T cell clone dynamics, with interferon-beta.

Germline CDR1 MDHEN, CDR2 SYDVKM. The CDR3 runs to 11 residues. The germline V and J ends were trimmed by 5 bases and 8 bases, with 9 bases remaining between them. In the case of this clone: Its target is not known.

Sample: peripheral blood, taken from a patient treated with radiotherapy plus ipilimumab. This chain connects TRBV28 to TRBJ1-2; D is unresolved. The receptor was derived from a human donor with non-small cell lung cancer who had stable disease on radiotherapy plus ipilimumab. CDR3 sequence: CASSTLEGYTF. CDR3 coding DNA: TGTGCCAGCAGTACACTGGAGGGCTACACCTTC.